This T cell receptor (beta chain) was recorded in a study of blood T cell repertoires in COVID-19. The protocol was immunoSEQ multiplex PCR, while the TCRdb copy is restricted to in-frame clones and leaves out a portion. The sample has about 160,000 clones; 75% to 85% are singletons. Participants spanned ages about 18 to 100 years and resided in fewer than 30 US areas. Allocation to cohorts depended on clinical history reported by the participants. The germline V gene encodes CDR1 SGHVS and CDR2 FQNEAQ. The germline V and J ends were trimmed by 5 bases and 0 bases, with 10 bases remaining between them. CDR3 length equals 14 residues.

The sample was PBMCs or T cells enriched from blood (not recorded which). The TCR comes from a woman aged 55-75 years who had recovered from COVID-19. The rearrangement uses TRBV7-8 and TRBJ1-2, with D unclear. CDR3 DNA: TGTGCCAGCAGCCCATCGGTAGCTAACTATGGCTACACCTTC. The encoded protein is CASSPSVANYGYTF.